This T cell receptor (beta chain) was observed in a study of cytomegalovirus exposure and HLA in healthy donors. Per the germline V gene, CDR1 is SGDLS and CDR2 is YYNGEE. V dropped 7 bases and J dropped 4 bases, with 15 bases sitting between them. This CDR3 has 14 residues. With respect to this clone: The antigen remains unidentified.

In the PCR, 60 Vbeta and 13 Jbeta primers were used. Profiling relied on immunoSEQ multiplex PCR, and the TCRdb table lists in-frame clones only, not all of them. The sample records 85,000 to 130,000 clones, 84% being singletons. General study findings and limits: Sequences of the TCR beta chain were said to predict the HLA-A and HLA-B alleles of most subjects accurately. V- and J-gene trimming of TCR beta was linked (in a later analysis) to a missense DCLRE1C variant. Reportedly, diagnosis of cytomegalovirus status by the classifier showed high specificity and sensitivity.

The rearrangement uses TRBV9 and TRBJ1-3; D is unclear. This sequence originates from a woman between 18 and 29 years old in good health and CMV-seronegative. The sequencing sample was made of PBMCs. The CDR3 region is CASGRQGTGNTIYF. The CDR3 DNA follows: TGTGCCAGCGGCAGACAAGGCACCGGAAACACCATATATTTT. The complete variable domain, with remaining parts taken from reference TRBV9 and TRBJ1-3, reads DSGVTQTPKHLITATGQRVTLRCSPRSGDLSVYWYQQSLDQGLQFLIQYYNGEERAKGNILERFSAQQFPDLHSELNLSSLELGDSALYFCASGRQGTGNTIYFGEGSWLTVV.